Listed here are 4 T cell receptor beta chains from one sample, sequenced in a study of cytomegalovirus exposure and HLA in healthy donors. Amplification used 60 Vbeta primers and 13 Jbeta primers. TCRdb keeps only in-frame clones here, not all; method: immunoSEQ multiplex PCR. The sample yields 200,000 to 250,000 clones, 75% seen once. The sequenced sample was PBMCs. These TCRs come from a woman in her twenties or thirties in good health and CMV-seronegative.

This clone has only a few counts. V usage is TRBV1 and J usage is TRBJ1-2; the D call TRBD1 from the table was never checked on the DNA. TRBV1 is noted as a pseudogene. The CDR3 is made up of 13 amino acids. The CDR3 loop is CTSRHRELGGYTF. CDR3 in DNA: TGCACCAGCCGACACAGGGAATTGGGGGGCTACACCTTC.

The rearrangement links TRBV19 to TRBJ1-5; 7 bases align to TRBD1. This CDR3 comprises 14 residues. Germline CDR1 LNHDA, CDR2 SQIVND (reference sequence). The ends lost 9 bases at V and 0 bases at J; junction bases unmatched: 5. CDR3 sequence (DNA): TGTGCCAGCCGGGACAGACTTAGCAATCAGCCCCAGCATTTT. This codes for CASRDRLSNQPQHF.

The chain employs TRBV15 and TRBJ1-1; 8 bases match TRBD1. Germline values: CDR1 LNHNV, CDR2 YYDKDF (reference sequence). CDR3 length: 16 amino acids. J gave up 1 base and V 1 base, and 5 bases lay outside the gene matches. CDR3: CATSRGAGTGNTEAFF. The CDR3 DNA reads as TGTGCCACCAGCAGAGGAGCCGGGACAGGGAACACTGAAGCTTTCTTT.

The rearrangement joins TRBV19 to TRBJ2-5, with TRBD1 as a possible D gene (5 bases). CDR3 size: 13 residues. Per the germline V gene, CDR1 is LNHDA and CDR2 is SQIVND (reference sequence). The V end lost 7 bases, the J end lost 4 bases, and 13 bases lay between the germline ends. This CDR3 reads CASNMGLGETQYF. The CDR3 DNA reads TGTGCCAGTAATATGGGGCTTGGAGAGACCCAGTACTTC.